What follows describes a single TCR beta chain. The antigen is undetermined. With 60 Vbeta and 13 Jbeta primers, the PCR was carried out. TCRdb's table, derived via immunoSEQ multiplex PCR, lists solely in-frame clones and lacks some. The sample has tens of thousands of clones; roughly 72% are singletons. These data originate in a study of cytomegalovirus exposure and HLA in healthy donors. Findings and limits, study-wide: On later analysis, the bulk of CMV-associated TCR beta chains appeared to be HLA-restricted. In a later analysis, TCR beta V- and J-gene trimming was associated with a missense DCLRE1C variant.

V dropped 6 bases and J dropped 0; count of bases not matched to a gene: 7. Germline CDR1 reads SQVTM; CDR2 reads ANQGSEA. The CDR3 contains 17 residues. The chain combines TRBV29-1 with TRBJ2-3; 15 positions match TRBD2. The material sequenced was PBMCs. The source is a man under 40 in good health and CMV-seronegative. CDR3 residues: CSVAGLAGGTSTDTQYF. CDR3 nucleotide sequence: TGCAGCGTCGCAGGACTAGCGGGGGGGACTAGCACAGATACGCAGTATTTT.